One and the same sample provided the 21 T cell receptor beta chains below, sequenced in a study of OX40 agonist ivuxolimab in advanced cancers. Generated by immunoSEQ multiplex PCR, the TCRdb table keeps only in-frame clones and is missing some. The sample records more than 15,000 clones, roughly 78% being singletons. The source material was CD4+ or CD8+ T cells sorted from blood, sampled in a trial of the OX40 agonist ivuxolimab. These receptors were obtained from an adult with an advanced solid tumor such as melanoma, head and neck, liver or kidney cancer.

This chain connects TRBV25-1 to TRBJ1-1; D perhaps matches TRBD1 (6 bases). V lost 6 bases and J 4 bases, leaving 9 bases between the germline ends. The germline gives CDR1 MGHDK, CDR2 SYGVNS. The CDR3 contains 12 residues. CDR3 in amino acids: CASRTGATEAFF. The CDR3 DNA sequence: TGTGCCAGCAGGACAGGAGCCACTGAAGCTTTCTTT.

The genes are TRBV20-1 and TRBJ2-7; no clear D gene. Germline V gives CDR1 DFQATT, CDR2 SNEGSKA (reference sequence). Trimming left V 0 bases short and J 5 bases short, with 5 bases between. The CDR3 sequence is 11 residues long. This chain's CDR3 is CSARDIHEQYF. As DNA, the CDR3 is TGCAGTGCTAGAGATATCCACGAGCAGTACTTC.

The chain links TRBV7-2 to TRBJ2-3; D may be TRBD2 (6 bases). Germline V gene data show CDR1 as SGHTA and CDR2 as FQGNSA. CDR3 length equals 16 residues. The V end lost 2 bases, the J end lost 1 base, and 13 bases lay between the germline ends. CDR3 in amino acids: CASSLTGSWGTDTQYF. The CDR3 DNA reads TGTGCCAGCAGCTTAACCGGGAGTTGGGGCACAGATACGCAGTATTTT.

This chain uses TRBV4-1 with TRBJ2-3; 10 positions agree with TRBD1. CDR1 is MGHRA, CDR2 YSYEKL, per germline. The CDR3 runs 16 residues. V was pared by 3 bases and J by 2 bases, with 5 bases of the junction left unmatched. The CDR3 reads CASSQRTGGPTDTQYF. CDR3 in DNA: TGCGCCAGCAGCCAGAGGACAGGGGGTCCCACAGATACGCAGTATTTT.

The chain's CDR3 is CASRGDRGLADTQYF. CDR3 nucleotides: TGCGCCAGCAGGGGGGACAGGGGGCTCGCAGATACGCAGTATTTT. The chain combines TRBV5-1 with TRBJ2-3, with 12 bases fitting TRBD1. The CDR3 totals 15 residues. J lost 4 bases, V lost 5 bases, and 5 bases had no gene match. In germline, CDR1 is SGHRS, CDR2 YFSETQ.

This clone occurred a few times. The chain combines TRBV5-5 with TRBJ2-7; the D is unclear. The length of the CDR3 is 14 residues. Trimming left V 0 bases short and J 3 bases short, with 10 bases between. Germline V gene lookup returns CDR1 SGHKS and CDR2 YYEKEE (reference sequence). The CDR3 DNA reads as TGTGCCAGCAGCTTGGAACATCAGTACTACGAGCAGTACTTC. Its protein is CASSLEHQYYEQYF.

J is TRBJ1-1 and V is TRBV27, with TRBD1 matching over 7 bases. Germline V gene sequence: CDR1 MNHEY, CDR2 SMNVEV (reference sequence). This CDR3 region has 14 residues. The V gene end was trimmed by 3 bases and the J gene end by 5 bases; junction bases not matched to a gene: 6. CDR3 sequence: CASSLGGGWTEAFF. The CDR3 DNA reads TGTGCCAGCAGTTTGGGAGGGGGCTGGACTGAAGCTTTCTTT.

This chain joins TRBV6-6 and TRBJ2-7, with D perhaps given as TRBD1 or TRBD2 (5 bases each). Germline assignment: CDR1 MNHNY and CDR2 SVGAGI (reference sequence). This CDR3 spans 16 amino acids. The ends were cut back, 7 bases at V and 0 bases at J, with 19 bases in the middle. In DNA, the CDR3 is TGTGCCAGCATCCCATATGGGGGTGTCCCCTCCTACGAGCAGTACTTC. This codes for CASIPYGGVPSYEQYF.

The chain joins TRBV27 to TRBJ1-6; 8 bases fit TRBD1. V lost 6 bases to trimming and J lost 3 bases; unmatched junction nucleotides: 1. Germline assignment: CDR1 MNHEY and CDR2 SMNVEV (reference sequence). The CDR3 extends over 14 amino acids. CDR3: CASRTGVYNSPLHF. CDR3 sequence (DNA): TGTGCCAGCAGGACAGGGGTCTATAATTCACCCCTCCACTTT.

This clone was seen only once. The chain is built from TRBV29-1 and TRBJ2-7, with 10 bases fitting TRBD2. The CDR3 loop spans 15 amino acids. The germline CDR1 and CDR2 sequences are SQVTM and ANQGSEA. V was clipped by 2 bases and J by 1 base; unmatched bases: 5. CDR3 protein: CSVELAGAPSYEQYF. The CDR3 bases are TGCAGCGTTGAACTAGCGGGAGCCCCTTCCTACGAGCAGTACTTC.

The chain joins TRBV9 to TRBJ2-1, with D tentatively TRBD2 (5 bases). Looked up from germline, CDR1 is SGDLS and CDR2 is YYNGEE. Trimming cost V 4 bases and J 10 bases, with 9 bases left between them. The CDR3 is 11 amino acids. DNA for the CDR3: TGTGCCAGCAGCATCTCGGGAGAGCAGTTCTTC. Translating gives CASSISGEQFF.

J is TRBJ2-2 and V is TRBV7-9; D may be TRBD2 (5 bases). CDR1 is SEHNR and CDR2 is FQNEAQ in the germline V gene (reference sequence). V was cut by 3 bases and J by 1 base, with 15 bases left in between. There are 17 residues in the CDR3. The chain's CDR3 is CASSFIVSDWNTGELFF. CDR3 DNA: TGTGCCAGCAGCTTCATAGTTAGCGACTGGAACACCGGGGAGCTGTTTTTT.

The chain couples TRBV7-8 to TRBJ2-3, with D uncertain. There are 10 residues in the CDR3. The germline gives CDR1 SGHVS, CDR2 FQNEAQ. V was shortened by 9 bases and J by 2 bases, with 3 bases between the two germline ends. DNA for the CDR3: TGTGCCAGTAACACAGATACGCAGTATTTT. This translates into CASNTDTQYF.

This chain uses TRBV7-9 with TRBJ2-5, with D possibly TRBD2 on 6 matching bases. Germline V CDR1 and CDR2: SEHNR, FQNEAQ (reference sequence). The CDR3 runs 14 residues. The V and J ends lost 3 bases and 5 bases respectively, with 13 bases between them. The CDR3 DNA is TGTGCCAGCAGCTTGCCCCGAGGGAGGGAGACCCAGTACTTC. It translates to CASSLPRGRETQYF.

The chain carries TRBV7-8 and TRBJ1-5; perhaps TRBD1 as D (6 bases). CDR1 and CDR2 from the germline V gene are SGHVS and FQNEAQ. The V and J ends lost 7 bases and 4 bases respectively, with 14 bases between them. The length of the CDR3 is 14 residues. The CDR3 DNA reads as TGTGCCAGCACCGCGACAGGTCTTAATCAGCCCCAGCATTTT. The encoded protein is CASTATGLNQPQHF.

V usage is TRBV27 and J usage is TRBJ2-3, with a possible D match to TRBD1 (6 bases). The CDR3 spans 12 residues. Germline assignment: CDR1 MNHEY and CDR2 SMNVEV (reference sequence). V was cut by 7 bases and J by 4 bases, with 9 bases left in between. The CDR3 reads CASNPGADTQYF. CDR3 nucleotides: TGTGCCAGCAACCCAGGGGCAGATACGCAGTATTTT.

This chain joins TRBV6-5 and TRBJ2-7, with 7 bases identical to TRBD1. Looked up from germline, CDR1 is MNHEY and CDR2 is SVGAGI. This CDR3 spans 16 amino acids. With 2 bases clipped from V and 4 bases from J, the junction kept 11 bases outside the gene matches. The CDR3 nucleotides are TGTGCCAGCAGTTACGACAGGGCCCGGTTTGGGTACGAGCAGTACTTC. Its translation is CASSYDRARFGYEQYF.

The J gene is TRBJ2-4, the V gene TRBV13, with D possibly being TRBD1 (8 bases). The CDR3 covers 13 residues. The germline V gene encodes CDR1 PRHDT and CDR2 FYEKMQ (reference sequence). The V end lost 6 bases, the J end lost 8 bases, and 14 bases lay between the germline ends. The CDR3 reads CASSTGGGYIQYF. The CDR3 DNA sequence: TGTGCCAGCAGTACAGGGGGAGGGTACATTCAGTACTTC.

V usage is TRBV27 and J usage is TRBJ2-1; TRBD2 aligns across 13 bases. Germline lookup yields CDR1 MNHEY and CDR2 SMNVEV (reference sequence). The CDR3 has 16 residues. V gave up 7 bases and J gave up 10 bases; unmatched junction bases: 13. CDR3 sequence: CASTKLGLAGSEEQFF. DNA of the CDR3: TGTGCCAGCACGAAGCTGGGACTAGCGGGATCCGAGGAGCAGTTCTTC.

This clone turned up a few times. The J gene is TRBJ1-1, the V gene TRBV19, with D possibly being TRBD1 (5 bases). The CDR3 is made up of 14 amino acids. V was trimmed by 4 bases and J by 1 base, leaving 10 bases between them. CDR1 and CDR2 from the germline V gene are LNHDA and SQIVND (reference sequence). CDR3 in DNA: TGTGCCAGTAGTACCCGCGGGGGGAACACTGAAGCTTTCTTT. Translating it yields CASSTRGGNTEAFF.

CDR3 protein: CASTHRDDYLMNTEAFF. In DNA form, the CDR3 reads TGTGCCAGTACCCACCGGGACGACTACCTCATGAACACTGAAGCTTTCTTT. The chain has TRBV19 and TRBJ1-1, with D perhaps TRBD1 (5 bases). CDR3 length equals 17 residues. The germline V and J ends were trimmed by 7 bases and 0 bases, with 21 bases remaining between them. CDR1 is LNHDA and CDR2 is SQIVND in the germline V gene (reference sequence).